This T cell receptor (beta chain) derives from a study of regulatory dendritic cells for organ transplantation. CDR3 length: 13 residues. V lost 5 bases to trimming and J lost 2 bases, with 10 bases between them. Germline V gene lookup returns CDR1 SGDLS and CDR2 YYNGEE. Generated by immunoSEQ multiplex PCR, the TCRdb table keeps only in-frame clones and is missing some. The table includes roughly 28,000 clones, roughly four fifths detected once. This clone was detected once. This receptor was obtained from a human donor in good health. Sequenced sample: naive CD4+ T cells from blood. Subset in this sample: CD45RA+ naive T cells. The chain combines TRBV9 with TRBJ1-2, with a possible D match to TRBD1 (6 bases). The CDR3 nucleotides are TGTGCCAGCAGTTTGGGACAAAACTATGGCTACACCTTC. Its protein product is CASSLGQNYGYTF. Using reference TRBV9 and TRBJ1-2 for the parts outside the CDR3, the full variable domain is DSGVTQTPKHLITATGQRVTLRCSPRSGDLSVYWYQQSLDQGLQFLIQYYNGEERAKGNILERFSAQQFPDLHSELNLSSLELGDSALYFCASSLGQNYGYTFGSGTRLTVV.